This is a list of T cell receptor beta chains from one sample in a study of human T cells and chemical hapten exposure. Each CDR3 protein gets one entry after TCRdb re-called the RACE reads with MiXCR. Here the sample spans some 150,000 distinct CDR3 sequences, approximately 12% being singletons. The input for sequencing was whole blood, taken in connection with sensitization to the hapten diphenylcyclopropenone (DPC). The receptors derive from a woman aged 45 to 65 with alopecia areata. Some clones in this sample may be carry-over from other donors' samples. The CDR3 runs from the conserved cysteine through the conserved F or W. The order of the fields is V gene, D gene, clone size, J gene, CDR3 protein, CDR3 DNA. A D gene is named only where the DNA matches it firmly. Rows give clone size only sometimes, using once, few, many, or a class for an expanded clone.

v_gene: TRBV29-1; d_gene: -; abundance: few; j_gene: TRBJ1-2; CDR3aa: CSVIGADYGYTF; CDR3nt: TGCAGCGTGATTGGCGCGGACTATGGCTACACCTTC
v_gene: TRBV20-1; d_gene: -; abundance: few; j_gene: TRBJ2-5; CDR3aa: CSASLQWETQYF; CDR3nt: TGCAGTGCTAGTCTGCAATGGGAGACCCAGTACTTC
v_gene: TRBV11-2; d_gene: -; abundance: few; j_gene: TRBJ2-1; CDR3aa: CASSSPTPPGQFF; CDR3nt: TGTGCCAGCAGCTCCCCCACGCCTCCGGGGCAGTTCTTC
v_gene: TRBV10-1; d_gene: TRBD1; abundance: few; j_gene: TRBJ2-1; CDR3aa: CASSSTQGQGASYNEQFF; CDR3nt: TGCGCCAGCAGTTCTACCCAGGGACAGGGAGCCTCCTACAATGAGCAGTTCTTC
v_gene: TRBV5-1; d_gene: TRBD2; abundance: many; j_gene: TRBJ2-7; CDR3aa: CASSFSSGGFSYEQYF; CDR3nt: TGCGCCAGCAGCTTCTCTAGCGGTGGATTCTCCTACGAGCAGTACTTC
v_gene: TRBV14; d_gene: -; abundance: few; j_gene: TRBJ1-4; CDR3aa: CASSQRTGTPTNEKLFF; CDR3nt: TGTGCCAGCAGCCAGCGCACCGGGACACCGACTAATGAAAAACTGTTTTTT
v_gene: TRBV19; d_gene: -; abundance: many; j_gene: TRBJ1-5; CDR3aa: CASSIRGRNQPQHF; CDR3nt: TGTGCCAGTAGTATTCGGGGGCGGAATCAGCCCCAGCATTTT
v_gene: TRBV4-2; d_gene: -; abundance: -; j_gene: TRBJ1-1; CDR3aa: CASSAARITEAFF; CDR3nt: TGTGCCAGCAGCGCCGCTAGGATCACTGAAGCTTTCTTT
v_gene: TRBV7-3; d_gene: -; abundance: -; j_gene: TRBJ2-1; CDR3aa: CASSSGARGFNEQFF; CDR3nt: TGTGCCAGCAGCTCCGGGGCCCGGGGGTTCAATGAGCAGTTCTTC
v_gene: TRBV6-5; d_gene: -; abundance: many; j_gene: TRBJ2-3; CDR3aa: CASSSTDTQYF; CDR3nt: TGTGCCAGCAGTAGCACAGATACGCAGTATTTT
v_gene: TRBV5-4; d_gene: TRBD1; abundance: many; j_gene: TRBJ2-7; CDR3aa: CASSLETGGGEQYF; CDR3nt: TGTGCCAGCAGCTTGGAGACAGGGGGCGGCGAGCAGTACTTC
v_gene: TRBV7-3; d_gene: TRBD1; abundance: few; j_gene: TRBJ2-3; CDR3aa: CASSRTGTGSTDTQYF; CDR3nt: TGTGCCAGCAGCCGAACCGGGACAGGTAGCACAGATACGCAGTATTTT
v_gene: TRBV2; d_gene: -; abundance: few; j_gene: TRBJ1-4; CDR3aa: CASSEGGQVREKLFF; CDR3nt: TGTGCCAGCAGTGAAGGTGGGCAGGTACGGGAAAAACTGTTTTTT
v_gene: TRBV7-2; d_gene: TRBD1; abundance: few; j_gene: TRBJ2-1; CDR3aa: CASSPRPPAGGNEQFF; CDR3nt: TGTGCCAGCAGCCCCAGGCCCCCGGCAGGGGGCAATGAGCAGTTCTTC
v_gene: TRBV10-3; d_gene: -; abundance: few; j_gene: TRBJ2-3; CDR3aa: CAISESKGTSDTQYF; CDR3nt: TGTGCCATCAGTGAGTCAAAGGGGACCTCAGATACGCAGTATTTT
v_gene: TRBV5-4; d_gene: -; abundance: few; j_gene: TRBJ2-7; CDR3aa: CASSFDRLGEQYF; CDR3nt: TGTGCCAGCAGTTTTGACAGGCTGGGGGAGCAGTACTTC
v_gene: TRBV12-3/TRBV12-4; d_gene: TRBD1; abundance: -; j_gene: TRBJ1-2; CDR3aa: CASSRQGPNYGYTF; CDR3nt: TGTGCCAGCAGCCGACAGGGACCTAACTATGGCTACACCTTC
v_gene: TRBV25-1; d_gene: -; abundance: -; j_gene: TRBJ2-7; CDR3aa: CASPPYEQYF; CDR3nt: TGTGCCAGCCCCCCCTACGAGCAGTACTTC
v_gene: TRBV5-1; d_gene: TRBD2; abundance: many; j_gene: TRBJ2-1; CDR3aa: CASSWGRLAGVYNEQFF; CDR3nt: TGCGCCAGCAGCTGGGGAAGACTAGCGGGAGTTTACAATGAGCAGTTCTTC
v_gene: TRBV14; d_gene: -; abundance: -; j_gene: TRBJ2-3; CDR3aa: CASSQGIPGSNTDTQYF; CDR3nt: TGTGCCAGCAGCCAAGGGATCCCGGGGAGTAACACAGATACGCAGTATTTT
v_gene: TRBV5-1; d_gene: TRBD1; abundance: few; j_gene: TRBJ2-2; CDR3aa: CASSFLRGRSGELFF; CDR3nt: TGCGCCAGCAGCTTCCTCAGGGGGCGTTCCGGGGAGCTGTTTTTT
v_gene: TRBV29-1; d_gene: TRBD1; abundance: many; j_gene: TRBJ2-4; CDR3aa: CSVRDRGFKNIQYF; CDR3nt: TGCAGCGTACGGGACAGGGGATTCAAAAACATTCAGTACTTC
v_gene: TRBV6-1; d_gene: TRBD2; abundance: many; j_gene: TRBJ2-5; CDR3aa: CASSGTSGKETQYF; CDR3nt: TGTGCCAGCAGTGGGACTAGCGGGAAAGAGACCCAGTACTTC
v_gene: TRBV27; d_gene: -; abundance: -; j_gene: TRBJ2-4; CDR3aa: CASRGQGAKNIQYF; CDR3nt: TGTGCCAGCAGGGGGCAGGGGGCCAAAAACATTCAGTACTTC
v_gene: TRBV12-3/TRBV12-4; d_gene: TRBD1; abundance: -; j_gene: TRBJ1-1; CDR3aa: CASSQGGFTEAFF; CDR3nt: TGTGCCAGCAGCCAGGGGGGGTTCACTGAAGCTTTCTTT